Sequencing of this T cell receptor (beta chain) was carried out in a study of T cell changes during pregnancy in multiple sclerosis. The repertoire was sequenced with immunoSEQ multiplex PCR; TCRdb's copy has only in-frame clones and lacks some. This table has about 40,000 clones, 80% to 90% appearing once. V shed 3 bases and J 0 bases; nucleotides not matched to a gene: 6. The CDR3 is 17 residues long. Germline-derived CDR1 and CDR2 are SGHRS and YFSETQ. This chain joins TRBV5-1 and TRBJ2-6; 7 nucleotides match TRBD1. The sample here was peripheral blood, taken in the first trimester of pregnancy. The source of this sequence is a female donor in good health, enrolled as a control in a pregnancy study. CDR3 protein: CASSSSGQSSGANVLTF. The DNA for the CDR3 is TGCGCCAGCAGCTCCTCGGGACAGAGCTCTGGGGCCAACGTCCTGACTTTC. The full variable domain, completed using reference TRBV5-1 and TRBJ2-6, is KAGVTQTPRYLIKTRGQQVTLSCSPISGHRSVSWYQQTPGQGLQFLFEYFSETQRNKGNFPGRFSGRQFSNSRSEMNVSTLELGDSALYLCASSSSGQSSGANVLTFGAGSRLTVL.